The clone carrying this T cell receptor beta chain qualifies as medium-sized. Antigen: not known. This specimen belongs to a study of cytomegalovirus exposure and HLA in healthy donors. Whole-study findings and limits: According to reports, the classifier identified cytomegalovirus status with high specificity and sensitivity. A few chains tied to CMV proved CMV antigen-specific in vitro. Subsequent analysis showed first-cohort TCR clusters tending to co-occur in 120 or so validation repertoires. Researchers catalogued roughly 150 TCR beta chains as cytomegalovirus-associated.

With 4 bases removed from V and 2 bases from J, the gap between germline ends came to 18 bases. The CDR3 is made up of 17 amino acids. Germline CDR1 MNHNS, CDR2 SASEGT. Sequencing was performed with immunoSEQ multiplex PCR; in TCRdb, only in-frame clones are kept and a portion is missing. The sample has about 120,000 clones; roughly 90% are singletons. The clonotype originates from a woman aged 18-35 years in good health and CMV-seropositive. The chain links TRBV6-1 to TRBJ2-1; D possibly corresponds to TRBD2 (5 bases). The sequencing sample was made of PBMCs. CDR3 coding DNA: TGTGCCAGCAGTGCACTACCTGGAGAGGGCCCCTACAATGAGCAGTTCTTC. It specifies CASSALPGEGPYNEQFF.